The following is a TCR beta chain sequence with its context. Antigen: not known. These data are taken from a study of OX40 agonist ivuxolimab in advanced cancers. The ends were cut back, 1 base at V and 4 bases at J, with 8 bases in the middle. Germline CDR1 LGHNA, CDR2 YSLEER. This CDR3 is built from 14 residues. Study conclusions and caveats: Dosing at 0.1 to 3.0 mg/kg was accompanied by clonal expansion of CD4+ and CD8+ blood T cells by week 6.

The table came from immunoSEQ multiplex PCR; TCRdb's copy has only in-frame clones and leaves some out. The data contain around 70,000 clones, approximately 84% of them singletons. This receptor was obtained from an adult with an advanced solid tumor such as melanoma, head and neck, liver or kidney cancer. The input for sequencing was CD4+ or CD8+ T cells sorted from blood, taken in a trial of the OX40 agonist ivuxolimab. The chain links TRBV4-3 to TRBJ2-1, with D unresolved. The chain's CDR3 is CASSQGAEYNEQFF. The CDR3 DNA reads as TGCGCCAGCAGCCAAGGGGCAGAATACAATGAGCAGTTCTTC.